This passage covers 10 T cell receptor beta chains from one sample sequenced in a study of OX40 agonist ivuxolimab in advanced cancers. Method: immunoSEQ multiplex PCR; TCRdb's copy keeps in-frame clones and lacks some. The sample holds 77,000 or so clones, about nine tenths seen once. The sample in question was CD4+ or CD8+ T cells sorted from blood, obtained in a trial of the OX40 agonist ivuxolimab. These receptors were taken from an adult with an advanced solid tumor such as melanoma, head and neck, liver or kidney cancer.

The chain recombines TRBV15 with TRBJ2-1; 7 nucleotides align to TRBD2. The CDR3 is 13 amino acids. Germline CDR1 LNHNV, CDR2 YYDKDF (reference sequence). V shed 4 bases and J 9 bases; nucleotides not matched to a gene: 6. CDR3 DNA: TGTGCCACCAGCAACGGGGGGTTAGGTGAGCAGTTCTTC. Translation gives CATSNGGLGEQFF.

CDR3 nucleotide sequence: TGTGCCAGCAGTGAGATGGGACAGGGGATGTACGAGCAGTACTTC. This gives the protein CASSEMGQGMYEQYF. The V and J genes are TRBV2 and TRBJ2-7; 10 bases match TRBD1. The germline gives CDR1 SNHLY, CDR2 FYNNEI. The CDR3 runs 15 residues. V shed 3 bases and J 4 bases; nucleotides not matched to a gene: 6.

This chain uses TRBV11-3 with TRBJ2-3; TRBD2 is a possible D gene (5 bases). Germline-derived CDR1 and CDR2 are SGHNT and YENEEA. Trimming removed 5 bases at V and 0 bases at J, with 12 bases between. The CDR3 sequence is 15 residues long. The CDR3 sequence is CASSTGETSTDTQYF. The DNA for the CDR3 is TGTGCCAGCAGCACCGGGGAGACTAGCACAGATACGCAGTATTTT.

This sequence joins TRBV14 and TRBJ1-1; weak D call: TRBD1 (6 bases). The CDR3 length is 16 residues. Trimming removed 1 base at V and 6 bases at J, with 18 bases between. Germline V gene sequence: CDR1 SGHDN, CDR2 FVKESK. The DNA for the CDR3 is TGTGCCAGCAGCCAAGCTGGACGAATAGGGGGACCTGAAGCTTTCTTT. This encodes CASSQAGRIGGPEAFF. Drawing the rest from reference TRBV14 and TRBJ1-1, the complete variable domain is EAGVTQFPSHSVIEKGQTVTLRCDPISGHDNLYWYRRVMGKEIKFLLHFVKESKQDESGMPNNRFLAERTGGTYSTLKVQPAELEDSGVYFCASSQAGRIGGPEAFFGQGTRLTVV.

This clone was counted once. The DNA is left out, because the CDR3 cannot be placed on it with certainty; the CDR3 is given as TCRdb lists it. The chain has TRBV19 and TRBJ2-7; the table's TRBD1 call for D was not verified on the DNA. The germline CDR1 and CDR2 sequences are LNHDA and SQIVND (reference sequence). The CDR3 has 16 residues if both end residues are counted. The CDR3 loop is CASSMAGVGTGSEQYF.

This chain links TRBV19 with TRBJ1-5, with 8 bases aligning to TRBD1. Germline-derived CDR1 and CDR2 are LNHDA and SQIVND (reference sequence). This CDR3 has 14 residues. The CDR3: CASKGDRHNQPQHF. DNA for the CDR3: TGTGCGTCTAAAGGGGACAGGCACAATCAGCCCCAGCATTTT.

The CDR3 loop is CASSPTGTSGRTQYF. As DNA, the CDR3 is TGCGCCAGCAGCCCCACCGGGACTAGCGGGCGGACCCAGTACTTC. The V call is TRBV4-1, the J call TRBJ2-5; 12 nucleotides match TRBD2. CDR3 length: 15 residues. From germline, CDR1 is MGHRA and CDR2 YSYEKL. The V gene end was trimmed by 4 bases and the J gene end by 7 bases; junction bases not matched to a gene: 7.

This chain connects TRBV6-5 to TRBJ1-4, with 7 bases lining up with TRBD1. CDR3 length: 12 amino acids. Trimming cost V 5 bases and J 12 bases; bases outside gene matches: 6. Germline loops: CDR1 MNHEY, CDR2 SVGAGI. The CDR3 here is CASSRNRGELFF. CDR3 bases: TGTGCCAGCAGTCGCAACAGGGGAGAACTGTTTTTT.

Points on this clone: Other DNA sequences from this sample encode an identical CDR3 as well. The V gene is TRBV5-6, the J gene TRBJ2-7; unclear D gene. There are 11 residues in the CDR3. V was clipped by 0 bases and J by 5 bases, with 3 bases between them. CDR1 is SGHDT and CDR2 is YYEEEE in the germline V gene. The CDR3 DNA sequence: TGTGCCAGCAGCTTGGAACACGAGCAGTACTTC. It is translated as CASSLEHEQYF. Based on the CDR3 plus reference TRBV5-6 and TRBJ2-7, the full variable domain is DAGVTQSPTHLIKTRGQQVTLRCSPKSGHDTVSWYQQALGQGPQFIFQYYEEEERQRGNFPDRFSGHQFPNYSSELNVNALLLGDSALYLCASSLEHEQYFGPGTRLTVT.

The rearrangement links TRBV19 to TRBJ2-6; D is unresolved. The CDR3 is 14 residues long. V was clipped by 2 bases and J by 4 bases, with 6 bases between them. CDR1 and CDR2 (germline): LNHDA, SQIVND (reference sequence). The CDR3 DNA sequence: TGTGCCAGTAGTATAACAGCCGGGGCCAACGTCCTGACTTTC. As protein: CASSITAGANVLTF.